The text below deals with one TCR beta chain. What it recognizes is unknown. The CDR3 has 12 amino acids. The V end lost 6 bases, the J end lost 9 bases, and 13 bases lay between the germline ends. The source of the sample is a study of T-cell memory formation after mild COVID-19. In the study overall: Largely donor-specific TCR clusters were found.

TCRdb recomputed calls from the 5' RACE reads with MiXCR, one row per CDR3 protein. This sample has just over 50,000 distinct CDR3 sequences, with roughly a tenth found just once. Study outcomes and limitations: Second-wave clones with a day 37 peak had unconfirmed SARS-CoV-2 specificity. Pre-infection memory contained some responding clones, which suggested that cross-reactive memory had joined. Contracting clones from day 15 to 85 had balanced CD4/CD8; later expanders favoured CD4+.

This chain links TRBV12-3 or TRBV12-4 with TRBJ2-3; D perhaps matches TRBD2 (5 bases). The origin of this receptor is an adult woman who had mild COVID-19 (a few samples of this study predate the infection). Cell type and time point are not known. Source material: PBMCs or a T cell subset sorted from them (not recorded which). The CDR3 coding sequence is TGTGCCAGCAGACGGACTGCCGGCACGCAGTATTTT. Translating it yields CASRRTAGTQYF.